One and the same sample provided the 8 T cell receptor beta chains below, sequenced in a study of OX40 agonist ivuxolimab in advanced cancers. The protocol was immunoSEQ multiplex PCR, while the TCRdb copy is restricted to in-frame clones and leaves out a portion. The table shows tens of thousands of clones, with roughly 87% occurring only once. Specimen: CD4+ or CD8+ T cells sorted from blood, collected in a trial of the OX40 agonist ivuxolimab. The receptors derive from an adult with an advanced solid tumor such as melanoma, head and neck, liver or kidney cancer.

The chain couples TRBV11-2 to TRBJ2-4, with TRBD1 identical over 10 bases. The V segment lost 3 bases and the J segment 3 bases; nucleotides outside the gene matches: 5. This CDR3 is built from 16 residues. Germline lookup yields CDR1 SGHAT and CDR2 FQNNGV. The CDR3 region has the DNA TGTGCCAGCAGCTTCGGGACAGGGGAGGGCAAAAACATTCAGTACTTC. It specifies CASSFGTGEGKNIQYF. Using reference TRBV11-2 and TRBJ2-4 for the parts outside the CDR3, the full variable domain is EAGVAQSPRYKIIEKRQSVAFWCNPISGHATLYWYQQILGQGPKLLIQFQNNGVVDDSQLPKDRFSAERLKGVDSTLKIQPAKLEDSAVYLCASSFGTGEGKNIQYFGAGTRLSVL.

DNA for the CDR3: TGTGCCAGCAGCCCTCGTAGTGGTGGTCTCACAGATACGCAGTATTTT. Its protein is CASSPRSGGLTDTQYF. The genes are TRBV9 and TRBJ2-3, with D unresolved. Germline V gene lookup returns CDR1 SGDLS and CDR2 YYNGEE. The CDR3 loop spans 16 amino acids. The V gene lost 4 bases and the J gene lost 2 bases, with 17 bases spanning the gap.

The V gene is TRBV6-6, the J gene TRBJ2-3; a weak D match, TRBD2 (5 bases). Trimming took off 0 bases at V and 3 bases at J, with 7 bases between the two ends. Germline CDR1 and CDR2: MNHNY and SVGAGI (reference sequence). CDR3 length: 14 residues. Here the CDR3 reads CASSYSAGTDTQYF. For the CDR3, the DNA is TGTGCCAGCAGTTACTCGGCGGGTACAGATACGCAGTATTTT.

The chain combines TRBV10-2 with TRBJ1-1; D is perhaps TRBD1 (6 bases). V was pared by 7 bases and J by 0 bases, with 18 bases between. CDR1 is WSHSY and CDR2 is SAAADI in the germline V gene. The CDR3 is 16 residues long. Here the CDR3 reads CASTNYGGALNTEAFF. DNA for the CDR3: TGCGCCAGCACTAACTATGGGGGGGCCTTGAACACTGAAGCTTTCTTT.

The genes are TRBV27 and TRBJ1-2, with D hard to call. V gave up 5 bases and J gave up 4 bases, with 17 bases separating them. The CDR3 runs 15 residues. In germline, CDR1 is MNHEY, CDR2 SMNVEV (reference sequence). Here the CDR3 reads CASSPRATLPYGYTF. The CDR3 DNA sequence: TGTGCCAGCAGTCCCCGGGCCACGCTACCCTATGGCTACACCTTC.

CDR3 protein: CASNPRSGNTIYF. In DNA form, the CDR3 reads TGTGCCAGTAATCCCCGCTCTGGAAACACCATATATTTT. The chain has TRBV19 and TRBJ1-3; D gene unclear. V was pared by 7 bases and J by 0 bases, with 7 bases between. CDR3 length equals 13 residues. In germline, CDR1 is LNHDA, CDR2 SQIVND (reference sequence).

The chain recombines TRBV5-6 with TRBJ2-2; D remains ambiguous. Germline CDR1 is SGHDT and CDR2 is YYEEEE. The V end was cut by 1 base, the J end by 5 bases, with 9 bases between. This CDR3 spans 14 amino acids. The CDR3 DNA is TGTGCCAGCAGCTTGTTTAGGTCAACCGGGGAGCTGTTTTTT. Translated: CASSLFRSTGELFF.

The V gene is TRBV28, the J gene TRBJ2-7; 8 nucleotides align to TRBD1. V was pared by 7 bases and J by 7 bases, with 12 bases of the junction left unmatched. The length of the CDR3 is 14 residues. CDR1 and CDR2 (germline): MDHEN, SYDVKM. CDR3 residues: CASNSPAGGGEQYF. The CDR3 DNA reads TGTGCCAGCAATTCTCCGGCAGGGGGCGGGGAGCAGTACTTC.